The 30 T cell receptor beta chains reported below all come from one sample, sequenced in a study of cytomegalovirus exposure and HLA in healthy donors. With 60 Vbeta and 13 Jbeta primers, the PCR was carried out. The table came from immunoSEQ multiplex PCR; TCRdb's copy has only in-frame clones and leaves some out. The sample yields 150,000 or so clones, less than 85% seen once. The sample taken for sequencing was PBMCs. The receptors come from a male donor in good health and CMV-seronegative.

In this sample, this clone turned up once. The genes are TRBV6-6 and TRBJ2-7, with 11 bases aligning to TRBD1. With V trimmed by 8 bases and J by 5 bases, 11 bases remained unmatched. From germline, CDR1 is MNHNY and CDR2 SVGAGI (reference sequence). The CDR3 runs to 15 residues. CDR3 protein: CASSLGPDRGHEQYF. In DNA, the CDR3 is TGTGCCAGCTCATTGGGGCCGGACAGGGGGCACGAGCAGTACTTC.

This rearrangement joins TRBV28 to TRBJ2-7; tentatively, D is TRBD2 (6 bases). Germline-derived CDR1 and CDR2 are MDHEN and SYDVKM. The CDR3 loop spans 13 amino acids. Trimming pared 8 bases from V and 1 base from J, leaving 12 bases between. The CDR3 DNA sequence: TGTGCCAGCGCCGAGCGGGTATCCTACGAGCAGTACTTC. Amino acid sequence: CASAERVSYEQYF.

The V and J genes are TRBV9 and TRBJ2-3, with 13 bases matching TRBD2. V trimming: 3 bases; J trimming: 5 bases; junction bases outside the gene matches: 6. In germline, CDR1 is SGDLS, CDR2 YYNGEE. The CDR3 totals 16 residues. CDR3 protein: CASSEGLAGAGDTQYF. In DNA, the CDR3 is TGTGCCAGCAGCGAAGGACTAGCGGGAGCTGGAGATACGCAGTATTTT.

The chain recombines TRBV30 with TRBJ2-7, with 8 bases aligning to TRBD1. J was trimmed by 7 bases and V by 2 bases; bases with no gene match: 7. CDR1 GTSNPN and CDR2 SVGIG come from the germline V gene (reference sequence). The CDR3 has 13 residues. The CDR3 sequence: CAWSLQGAGEQYF. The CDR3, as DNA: TGTGCCTGGAGTCTGCAGGGGGCTGGAGAGCAGTACTTC. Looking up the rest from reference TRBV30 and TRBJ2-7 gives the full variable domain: SQTIHQWPATLVQPVGSPLSLECTVEGTSNPNLYWYRQAAGRGLQLLFYSVGIGQISSEVPQNLSASRPQDRQFILSSKKLLLSDSGFYLCAWSLQGAGEQYFGPGTRLTVT.

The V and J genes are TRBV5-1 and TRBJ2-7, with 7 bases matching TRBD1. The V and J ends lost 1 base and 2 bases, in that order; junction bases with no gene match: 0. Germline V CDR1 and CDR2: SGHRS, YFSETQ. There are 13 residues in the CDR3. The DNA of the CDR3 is TGCGCCAGCAGCTTGACAGGGGCCTACGAGCAGTACTTC. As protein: CASSLTGAYEQYF.

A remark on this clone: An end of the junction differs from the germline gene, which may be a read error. The CDR3 DNA follows: TGTTCCAGCAGCTCCCATGAACCGGGACAGATCACAGATACGCAGTATTTT. Its translation is CSSSSHEPGQITDTQYF. The chain links TRBV7-9 to TRBJ2-3; 7 bases line up with TRBD1. Germline V gives CDR1 SEHNR, CDR2 FQNEAQ (reference sequence). The CDR3 loop spans 17 amino acids.

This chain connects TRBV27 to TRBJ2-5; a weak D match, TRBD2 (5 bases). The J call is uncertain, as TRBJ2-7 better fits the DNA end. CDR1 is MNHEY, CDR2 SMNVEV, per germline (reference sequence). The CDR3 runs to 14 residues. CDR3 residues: CASGGHPLYYEQYF. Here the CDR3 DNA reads TGTGCCAGCGGCGGGCACCCTCTTTACTACGAGCAGTACTTC.

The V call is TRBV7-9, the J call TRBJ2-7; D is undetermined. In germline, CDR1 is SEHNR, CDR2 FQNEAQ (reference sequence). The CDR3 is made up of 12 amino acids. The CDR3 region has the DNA TGTGCAGCTTCCGCCGGCTCCTACGAGCAGTACTTC. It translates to CAASAGSYEQYF.

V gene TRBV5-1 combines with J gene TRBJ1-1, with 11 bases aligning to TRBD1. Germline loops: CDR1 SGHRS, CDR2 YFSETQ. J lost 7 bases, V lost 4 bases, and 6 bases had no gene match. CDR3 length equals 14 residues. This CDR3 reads CASSPGQGAGEAFF. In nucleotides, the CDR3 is TGCGCCAGCAGCCCCGGACAGGGGGCCGGTGAAGCTTTCTTT.

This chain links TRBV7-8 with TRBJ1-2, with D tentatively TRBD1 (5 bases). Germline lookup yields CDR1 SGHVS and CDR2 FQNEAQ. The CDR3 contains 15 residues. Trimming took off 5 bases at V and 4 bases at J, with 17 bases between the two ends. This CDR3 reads CASSLILTATYGYTF. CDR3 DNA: TGTGCCAGCAGCCTGATATTGACAGCCACCTATGGCTACACCTTC.

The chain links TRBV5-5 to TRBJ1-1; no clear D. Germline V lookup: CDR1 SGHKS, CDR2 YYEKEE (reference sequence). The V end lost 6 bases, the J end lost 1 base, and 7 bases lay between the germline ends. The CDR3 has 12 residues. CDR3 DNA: TGTGCCAGCACGCCCGGGAACACTGAAGCTTTCTTT. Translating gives CASTPGNTEAFF.

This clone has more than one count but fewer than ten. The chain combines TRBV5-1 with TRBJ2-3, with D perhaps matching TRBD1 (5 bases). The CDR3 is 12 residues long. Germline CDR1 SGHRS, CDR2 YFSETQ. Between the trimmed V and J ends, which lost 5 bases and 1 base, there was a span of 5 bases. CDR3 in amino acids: CASRTGTDTQYF. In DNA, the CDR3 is TGCGCCAGCAGGACAGGCACAGATACGCAGTATTTT.

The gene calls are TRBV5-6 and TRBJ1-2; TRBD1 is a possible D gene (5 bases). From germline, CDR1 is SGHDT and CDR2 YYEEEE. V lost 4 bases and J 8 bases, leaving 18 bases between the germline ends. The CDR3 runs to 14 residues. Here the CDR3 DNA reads TGTGCCAGCAGCCGCAGGATAGGGGTCGGAGGCTACACCTTC. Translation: CASSRRIGVGGYTF. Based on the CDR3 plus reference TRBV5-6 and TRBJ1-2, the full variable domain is DAGVTQSPTHLIKTRGQQVTLRCSPKSGHDTVSWYQQALGQGPQFIFQYYEEEERQRGNFPDRFSGHQFPNYSSELNVNALLLGDSALYLCASSRRIGVGGYTFGSGTRLTVV.

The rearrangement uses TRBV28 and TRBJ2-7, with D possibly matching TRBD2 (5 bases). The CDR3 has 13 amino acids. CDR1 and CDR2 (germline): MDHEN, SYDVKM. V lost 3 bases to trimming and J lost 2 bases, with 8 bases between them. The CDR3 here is CASSLGSAYEQYF. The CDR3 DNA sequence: TGTGCCAGCAGTTTGGGTAGCGCCTACGAGCAGTACTTC.

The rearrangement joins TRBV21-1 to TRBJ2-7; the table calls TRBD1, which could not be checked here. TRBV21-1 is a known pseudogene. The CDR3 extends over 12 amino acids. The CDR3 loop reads CASSKQGSEQYF. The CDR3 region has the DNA TGTGCCAGCAGCAAACAGGGTAGCGAGCAGTACTTC.

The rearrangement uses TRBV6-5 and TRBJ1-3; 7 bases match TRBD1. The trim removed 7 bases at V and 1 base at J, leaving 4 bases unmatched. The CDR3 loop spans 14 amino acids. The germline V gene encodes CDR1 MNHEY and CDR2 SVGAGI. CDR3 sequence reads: CASTRQGSGNTIYF. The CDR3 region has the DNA TGTGCCAGCACTCGACAGGGATCTGGAAACACCATATATTTT.

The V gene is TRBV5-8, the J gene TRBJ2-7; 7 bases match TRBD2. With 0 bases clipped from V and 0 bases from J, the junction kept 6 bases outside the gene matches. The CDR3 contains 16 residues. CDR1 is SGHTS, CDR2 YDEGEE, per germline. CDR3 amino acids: CASSLGLAGASYEQYF. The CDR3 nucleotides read TGTGCCAGCAGCTTGGGGTTAGCGGGTGCCTCCTACGAGCAGTACTTC.

The CDR3 region has the DNA TGTGCCAGCAGCCACAGGGGGCAGCCCCAGCATTTT. This codes for CASSHRGQPQHF. The V call is TRBV25-1, the J call TRBJ1-5; 8 bases agree with TRBD1. Germline CDR1 is MGHDK and CDR2 is SYGVNS. Trimming removed 6 bases from V and 7 bases from J; junction bases left unmatched: 2. The length of the CDR3 is 12 residues.

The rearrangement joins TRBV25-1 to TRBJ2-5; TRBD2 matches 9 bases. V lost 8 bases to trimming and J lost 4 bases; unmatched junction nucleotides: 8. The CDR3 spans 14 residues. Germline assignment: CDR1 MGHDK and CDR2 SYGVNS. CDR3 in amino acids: CASARGGAGETQYF. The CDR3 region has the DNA TGTGCCAGCGCCCGCGGGGGGGCGGGAGAGACCCAGTACTTC.

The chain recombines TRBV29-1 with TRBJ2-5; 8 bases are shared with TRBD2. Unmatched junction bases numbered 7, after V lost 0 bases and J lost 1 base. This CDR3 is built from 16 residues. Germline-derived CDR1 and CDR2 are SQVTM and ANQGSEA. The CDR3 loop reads CSVEDWDGRAQETQYF. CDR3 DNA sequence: TGCAGCGTTGAAGATTGGGACGGGAGGGCCCAAGAGACCCAGTACTTC.

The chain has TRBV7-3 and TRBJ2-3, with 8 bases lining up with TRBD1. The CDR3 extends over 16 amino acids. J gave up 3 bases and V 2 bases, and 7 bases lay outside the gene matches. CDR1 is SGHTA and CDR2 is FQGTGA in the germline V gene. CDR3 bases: TGTGCCAGCAGCTTAGTCGGCAGGGGGCGAACAGATACGCAGTATTTT. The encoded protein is CASSLVGRGRTDTQYF. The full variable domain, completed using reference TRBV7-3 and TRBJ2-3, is GAGVSQTPSNKVTEKGKYVELRCDPISGHTALYWYRQSLGQGPEFLIYFQGTGAADDSGLPNDRFFAVRPEGSVSTLKIQRTERGDSAVYLCASSLVGRGRTDTQYFGPGTRLTVL.

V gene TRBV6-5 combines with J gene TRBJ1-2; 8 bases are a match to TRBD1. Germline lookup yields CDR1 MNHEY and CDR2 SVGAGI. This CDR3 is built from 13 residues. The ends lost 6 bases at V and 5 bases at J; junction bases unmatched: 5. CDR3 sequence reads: CASSSGGLYGYTF. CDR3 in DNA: TGTGCCAGCAGCTCAGGGGGCCTTTATGGCTACACCTTC.

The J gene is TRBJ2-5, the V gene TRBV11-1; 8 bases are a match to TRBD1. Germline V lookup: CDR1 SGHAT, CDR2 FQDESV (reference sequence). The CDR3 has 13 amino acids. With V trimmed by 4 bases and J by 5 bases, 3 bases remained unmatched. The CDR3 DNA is TGTGCCAGCAGCTCAGGGGGCTTGGAGACCCAGTACTTC. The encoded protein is CASSSGGLETQYF.

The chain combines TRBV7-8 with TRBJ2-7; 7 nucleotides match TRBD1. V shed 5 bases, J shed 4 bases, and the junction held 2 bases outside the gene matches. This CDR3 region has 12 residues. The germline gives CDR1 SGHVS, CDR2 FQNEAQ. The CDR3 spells CASSPTGYEQYF. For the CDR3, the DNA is TGTGCCAGCAGCCCGACAGGGTACGAGCAGTACTTC.

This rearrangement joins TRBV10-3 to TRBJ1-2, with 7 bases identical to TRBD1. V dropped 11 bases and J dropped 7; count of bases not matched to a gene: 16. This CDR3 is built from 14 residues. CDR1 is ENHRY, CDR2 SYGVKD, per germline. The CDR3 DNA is TGTGCCGTCCCAATTAGTGCAGGGGGTGTTGGCTACACCTTC. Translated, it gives CAVPISAGGVGYTF.

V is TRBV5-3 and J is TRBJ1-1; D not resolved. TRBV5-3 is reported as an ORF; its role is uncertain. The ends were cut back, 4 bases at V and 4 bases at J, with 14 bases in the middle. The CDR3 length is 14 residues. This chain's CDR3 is CARSLHPPGTEAFF. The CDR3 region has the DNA TGTGCCAGAAGCCTGCACCCCCCGGGCACTGAAGCTTTCTTT.

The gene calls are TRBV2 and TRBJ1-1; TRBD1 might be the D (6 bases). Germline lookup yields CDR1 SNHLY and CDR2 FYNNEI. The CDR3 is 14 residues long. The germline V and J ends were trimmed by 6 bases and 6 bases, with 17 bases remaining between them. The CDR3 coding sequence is TGTGCCAGCAGAGGAGGGGGGGAGTTGGCTGAAGCTTTCTTT. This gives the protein CASRGGGELAEAFF. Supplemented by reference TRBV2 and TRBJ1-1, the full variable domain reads EPEVTQTPSHQVTQMGQEVILRCVPISNHLYFYWYRQILGQKVEFLVSFYNNEISEKSEIFDDQFSVERPDGSNFTLKIRSTKLEDSAMYFCASRGGGELAEAFFGQGTRLTVV.

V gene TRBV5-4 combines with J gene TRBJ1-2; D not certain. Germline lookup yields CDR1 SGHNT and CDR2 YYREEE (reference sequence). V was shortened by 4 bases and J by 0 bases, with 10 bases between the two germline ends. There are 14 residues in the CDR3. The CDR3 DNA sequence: TGTGCCAGCAGCCCGGGAAACTCTAACTATGGCTACACCTTC. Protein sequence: CASSPGNSNYGYTF. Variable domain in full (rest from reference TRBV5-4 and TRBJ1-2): ETGVTQSPTHLIKTRGQQVTLRCSSQSGHNTVSWYQQALGQGPQFIFQYYREEENGRGNFPPRFSGLQFPNYSSELNVNALELDDSALYLCASSPGNSNYGYTFGSGTRLTVV.

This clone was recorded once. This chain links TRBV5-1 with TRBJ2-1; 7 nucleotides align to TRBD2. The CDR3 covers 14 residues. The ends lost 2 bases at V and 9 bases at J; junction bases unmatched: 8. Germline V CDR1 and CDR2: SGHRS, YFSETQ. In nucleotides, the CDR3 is TGCGCCAGCAGCTTTCCTAGGGGCGGGGGTGAGCAGTTCTTC. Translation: CASSFPRGGGEQFF.

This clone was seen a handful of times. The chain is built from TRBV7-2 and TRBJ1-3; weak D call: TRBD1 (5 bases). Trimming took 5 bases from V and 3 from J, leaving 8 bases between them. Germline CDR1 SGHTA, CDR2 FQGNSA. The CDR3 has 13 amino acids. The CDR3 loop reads CASSSRVGNTIYF. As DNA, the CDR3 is TGTGCCAGCAGCAGCAGGGTTGGAAACACCATATATTTT.